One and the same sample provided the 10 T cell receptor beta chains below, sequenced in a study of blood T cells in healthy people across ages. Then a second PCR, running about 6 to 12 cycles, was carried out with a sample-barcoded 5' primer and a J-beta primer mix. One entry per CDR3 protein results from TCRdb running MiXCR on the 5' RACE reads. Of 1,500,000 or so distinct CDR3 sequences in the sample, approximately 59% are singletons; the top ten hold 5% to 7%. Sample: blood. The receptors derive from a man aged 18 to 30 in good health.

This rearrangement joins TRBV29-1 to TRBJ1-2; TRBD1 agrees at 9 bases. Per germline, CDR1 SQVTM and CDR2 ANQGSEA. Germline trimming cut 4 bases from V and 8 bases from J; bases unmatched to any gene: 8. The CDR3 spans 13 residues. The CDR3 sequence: CSVVRDRVAGYTF. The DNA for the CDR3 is TGCAGCGTTGTGAGGGACAGGGTGGCCGGCTACACCTTC.

As DNA, the CDR3 is TGCAGCGTTGAAACGGGACAGGGTTCGAGCGAGCAGTACTTC. It is translated as CSVETGQGSSEQYF. The chain has TRBV29-1 and TRBJ2-7; 9 positions agree with TRBD1. V was clipped by 2 bases and J by 6 bases; unmatched bases: 8. CDR1 SQVTM and CDR2 ANQGSEA come from the germline V gene. This CDR3 has 14 residues.

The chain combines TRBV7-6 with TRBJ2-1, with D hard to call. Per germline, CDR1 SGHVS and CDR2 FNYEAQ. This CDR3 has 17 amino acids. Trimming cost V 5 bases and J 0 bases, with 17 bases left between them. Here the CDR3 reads CASSQKTAPSSYNEQFF. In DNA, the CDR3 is TGTGCCAGCAGCCAAAAAACGGCTCCAAGCTCCTACAATGAGCAGTTCTTC.

The CDR3 DNA follows: TGTGCCAGCAGTTTTGGGACAGAACGCTCCTACGAGCAGTACTTC. It codes for CASSFGTERSYEQYF. The chain carries TRBV27 and TRBJ2-7; 7 nucleotides align to TRBD1. V shed 3 bases and J 0 bases; nucleotides not matched to a gene: 5. This CDR3 spans 15 amino acids. Per germline, CDR1 MNHEY and CDR2 SMNVEV (reference sequence).

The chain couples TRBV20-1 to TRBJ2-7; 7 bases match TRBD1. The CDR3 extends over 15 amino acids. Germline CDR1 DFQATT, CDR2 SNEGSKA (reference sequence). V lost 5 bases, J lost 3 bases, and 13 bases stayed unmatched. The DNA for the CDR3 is TGCAGTGCTCTCGGGACAGACGATACCATCTACGAGCAGTACTTC. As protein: CSALGTDDTIYEQYF.

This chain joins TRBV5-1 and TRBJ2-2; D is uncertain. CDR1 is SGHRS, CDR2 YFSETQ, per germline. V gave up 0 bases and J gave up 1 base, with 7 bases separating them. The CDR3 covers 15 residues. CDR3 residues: CASSLAVENTGELFF. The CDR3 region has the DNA TGCGCCAGCAGCTTGGCCGTTGAGAACACCGGGGAGCTGTTTTTT.

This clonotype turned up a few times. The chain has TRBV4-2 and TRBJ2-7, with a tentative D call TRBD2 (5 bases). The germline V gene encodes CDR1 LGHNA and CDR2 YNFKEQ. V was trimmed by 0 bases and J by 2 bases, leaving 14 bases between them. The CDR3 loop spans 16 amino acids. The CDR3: CASSQEAGGHAYEQYF. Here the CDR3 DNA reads TGTGCCAGCAGCCAAGAAGCAGGCGGGCATGCCTACGAGCAGTACTTC.

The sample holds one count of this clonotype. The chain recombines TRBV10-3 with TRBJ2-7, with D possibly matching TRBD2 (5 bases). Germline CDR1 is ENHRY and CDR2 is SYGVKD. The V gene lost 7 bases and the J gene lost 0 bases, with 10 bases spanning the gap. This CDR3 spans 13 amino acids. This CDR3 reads CAINSGNSYEQYF. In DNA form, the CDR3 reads TGTGCCATCAACTCGGGAAACTCCTACGAGCAGTACTTC.

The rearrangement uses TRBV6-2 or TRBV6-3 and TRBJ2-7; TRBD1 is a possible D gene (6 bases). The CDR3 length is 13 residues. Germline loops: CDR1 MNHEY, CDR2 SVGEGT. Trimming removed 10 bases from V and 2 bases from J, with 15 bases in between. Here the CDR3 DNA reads TGTGCCACCCAAACAGGGACCCCCTACGAGCAGTACTTC. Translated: CATQTGTPYEQYF.

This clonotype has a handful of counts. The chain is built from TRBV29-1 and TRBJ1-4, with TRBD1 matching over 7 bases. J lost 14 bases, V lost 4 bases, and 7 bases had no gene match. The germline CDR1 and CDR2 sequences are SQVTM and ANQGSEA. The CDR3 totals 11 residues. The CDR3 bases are TGCAGCGTTGCATCGGGACAGATCCTGTTTTTT. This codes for CSVASGQILFF.